Detailed here is one T cell receptor (beta chain). Its antigen is unidentified. A read error may be the cause here, since a much bigger clone is one base away. There are 12 residues in the CDR3. Germline V gives CDR1 SNHLY, CDR2 FYNNEI. This sample stems from a study of blood T cells in healthy people across ages. Study details: Template switching picked up about one barcoded beta molecule for each two T cells. Study-wide results and limits: The unsorted PBMCs prevented any conclusive comparison of naive versus antigen-experienced cells. TCR beta diversity, measured per million T cells, fell in a roughly linear way with age.

PCR was performed a second time for roughly 7 to 11 cycles using a sample-barcoded 5' primer and a J-beta primer mix. TCRdb reprocessed the 5' RACE reads via MiXCR and lists one record per CDR3 protein. Among about 780,000 distinct CDR3 sequences, roughly 46% were seen once, and the ten largest hold 15% to 20%. The TCR originated in a man older than 75 in good health. Input material: blood. This chain connects TRBV2 to TRBJ2-5, with D uncertain. The DNA end lines up better with TRBJ2-7; the J call may be wrong. The CDR3 spells CASSETRCEQYF. CDR3 bases: TGTGCCAGCAGTGAGACCCGCTGCGAGCAGTACTTC.